This T cell receptor (beta chain) is drawn from a study of radiation and T cells in renal cell carcinoma (dated by TCRdb to about 2020). Broadly, across the study: A total of some 51 samples underwent TCR beta sequencing, made up of 25 or so tumors and some 27 peripheral blood samples. In the 53 samples combined, around 3.9 million unique CDR3 nucleotide sequences were found, encoding roughly 2,500,000 unique CDR3 amino acid sequences.

Overall study outcomes, separate from this receptor: Compared with control tumors, irradiated tumors had a greater number of dominant CDR3 motifs, and those motifs took up a bigger portion of the repertoire. In blood, the top tumor clonotypes increased from baseline to 2 weeks after radiation and then shrank by 4 weeks, which suggests a temporary expansion of tumor-resident clones. Irradiated tumors showed higher TCR clonality than controls, with the top 100 clonotypes averaging around 50% of the repertoire versus approximately 43% in nephrectomy-only tumors. Because only small tumor regions of approximately 1 g were available, intratumoral heterogeneity was not captured. With a single-armed trial design, the study had no way to address how radiation dose or scheduling affects the TCR repertoire. Because pretreatment tumor biopsies were not available, the study could not determine whether clonotypes were already present within the tumor at baseline.

The immunoSEQ kit was used, according to the manufacturer's recommendations, to generate TCR beta libraries from genomic DNA. To prepare libraries, a first multiplex PCR with proprietary primers was run, followed by a second PCR that added unique barcodes, and a bead cleanup was done after each round. A positive control reaction and a negative control reaction, both provided in the kit, were run with every batch of samples. The final libraries were assessed on an Agilent 4200 TapeStation D1000 ScreenTape, pooled by volume, and quantified by qPCR. Sequencing was performed on an Illumina NextSeq500 with a MidOutput 150-cycle cartridge, and 156 Read1 and 15 Index1 cycles were run with kit custom primers. The pooled library was loaded at 0.95 to 1 pM with roughly 20% PhiX control spiked in. Processing in the source paper ran as follows. Vendor-processed data were analyzed in R, and a clonotype was defined as all T cells sharing the same CDR3 nucleotide sequence. For clone abundance analyses, frequencies were normalized to the 10,000 most abundant clones per sample. Before analysis, public T cell clones were removed, and these numbered fewer than six per sample on average. ImmunoMap was used for dominant motif analysis with the PAM10 matrix, a gap penalty of 30, and a homology threshold of 0.3, and any motif reaching a cumulative frequency of at least 0.01 was considered dominant. Tumor-enriched clonotypes and baseline blood-enriched clonotypes were defined as those with an abundance difference of at least 32-fold between compartments. Similarity between tumor and blood repertoires was quantified using the Baroni-Urbani and Buser coefficient, and groups were compared with two-tailed Wilcoxon tests in R. TCRdb obtained this table from immuneACCESS and retained in-frame rearrangements with V and J assigned. These tables miss some clones; where compared with another copy, unresolved V genes account for less than half of the shortfall, and the remainder is unexplained. That table gives V, J and clone size, and the DNA gave D and trimming. The sample profile shows approximately 20,000 clones; 55% to 65% of them were found once. Around 12% of the sample is in the top ten clones.

Read against the paper, the sample's time point label means: tumor resected at nephrectomy. The treatment or condition label, as the study defines it: 15 Gy SBRT to primary tumor, nephrectomy 4 weeks later. Samples were obtained from a clinical trial, in which 15 Gy stereotactic body radiation therapy was delivered to primary renal cell carcinomas and nephrectomy was performed 4 weeks later. All patients had renal cell carcinoma with clear cell pathology. Tumor processing involved mechanical dissociation, digestion with collagenase/hyaluronidase at 37 degrees C, handling in gentleMACS C tubes, and storage in liquid nitrogen. The QIAamp DNA Blood Mini Kit (Qiagen) was used to prepare genomic DNA for TCR sequencing. Only samples passing all quality control checks were included in the analyses. From the cysteine through the phenylalanine, the CDR3 covers 16 amino acids. Here the CDR3 DNA is all that survives: 48 bases in frame from base 1. Trimming takes 0 bases from V and 3 bases from J, and the germline ends sit 14 bases apart. Sequences SGHRS (CDR1) and YFSETQ (CDR2) are obtained from the germline V gene.

This clone was detected once. The antigen this receptor binds is unknown. No quality values exist for individual bases; no much larger clone is one base distant. Recombination joined TRBV5-1 with TRBJ2-3; the D gene is perhaps TRBD1 or TRBD2, as each covers 6 bases. The specimen comprised tumor tissue, sampled from a patient whose treatment included radiotherapy and nephrectomy. This receptor was identified in a woman aged 70 to 79 with renal cell carcinoma. The bases read TGCGCCAGCAGCTTGGAGAGGGGGGTAATTACAGATACGCAGTATTTT. It translates to CASSLERGVITDTQYF.